The rows below give T cell receptor beta chains drawn from one sample of a study of blood T cell repertoires in COVID-19. Measured with immunoSEQ multiplex PCR; TCRdb has only the in-frame clones, and not every one. The sample lists 250,000 to 350,000 clones; 89% were seen once. The sample comprised peripheral blood. These receptors all come from a woman in her thirties or forties who had recovered from COVID-19. Each CDR3 is given with its conserved first and last residue. D genes are given only for firm matches. Clone size is given for some rows only: seen once, a few or many times, or a class if the clone is expanded.

V gene	J gene	D gene	clone size	CDR3 DNA	CDR3 protein
TRBV28	TRBJ2-7	.	once	TGTGCCAGCAGCGGAGAGGGCTGGAGCTCCTACGAGCAGTACTTC	CASSGEGWSSYEQYF
TRBV27	TRBJ2-4	.	.	TGTGCCAGCAGTTCCCCCCCGAACATTCAGTACTTC	CASSSPPNIQYF
TRBV5-1	TRBJ2-3	.	.	TGCGCCAGCAGCTTGCAGGGTACTTACACAGATACGCAGTATTTT	CASSLQGTYTDTQYF
TRBV25-1	TRBJ2-7	TRBD2	.	TGTGCCAGCAGTGAATCGGGGGGACCTTCCTACGAGCAGTACTTC	CASSESGGPSYEQYF
TRBV11-2	TRBJ2-3	TRBD2	.	TGTGCCAGCAGCCGGGACTACACAGATACGCAGTATTTT	CASSRDYTDTQYF
TRBV9	TRBJ2-3	TRBD2	.	TGTGCCAGCAGCGTAGGTGGCGGGAGTGGCACAGATACGCAGTATTTT	CASSVGGGSGTDTQYF
TRBV24-1	TRBJ2-1	.	.	TGTGCCACCAGTGAACCCCCTGGCGGGACGGTTTCTCACAATGAGCAGTTCTTC	CATSEPPGGTVSHNEQFF
TRBV5-1	TRBJ2-3	TRBD1	.	TGCGCCAGCAGCGGACAGGGAGGAACAGATACGCAGTATTTT	CASSGQGGTDTQYF
TRBV11-2	TRBJ2-4	TRBD2	.	TGTGCCAGCAGCCATCGGGGACTAGCGGGAAAGGTAGCCAAAAACATTCAGTACTTC	CASSHRGLAGKVAKNIQYF
TRBV5-4	TRBJ2-1	.	.	TGTGCCAGCAGCTTGGGGTCTAGCGCCACCTACAATGAGCAGTTCTTC	CASSLGSSATYNEQFF
TRBV10-1	TRBJ1-4	TRBD1	.	TGCGCCATCTCCAGGGGACAGAACGGAACTAATGAAAAACTGTTTTTT	CAISRGQNGTNEKLFF
TRBV28	TRBJ1-2	TRBD1	.	TGTGCCAGCAGACGACAGGGAGGCTATGGCTACACCTTC	CASRRQGGYGYTF
TRBV5-6	TRBJ2-7	.	.	TGTGCCAGCAGCTTGGTTCCACGCGACGAGCAGTACTTC	CASSLVPRDEQYF
TRBV18	TRBJ1-4	TRBD1	.	TGTGCCAGCTCAGCATCCGGGACAGGGGGAGATGAAAAACTGTTTTTT	CASSASGTGGDEKLFF
TRBV27	TRBJ2-7	.	.	TGTGCCAGCAGTTTTCCCCTAGACAGGATTAGCTACGAGCAGTACTTC	CASSFPLDRISYEQYF
TRBV28	TRBJ2-7	.	.	TGTGCCAGCACGAGCGGCTACGAGCAGTACTTC	CASTSGYEQYF
TRBV30	TRBJ2-7	.	.	TGTGCCTGGAGTTCGAGCGGCGCCCTTTACGAGCAGTACTTC	CAWSSSGALYEQYF
TRBV5-4	TRBJ2-5	TRBD2	.	TGTGCCAGCAGCTCGACTAGCGGGAGTGGTGATGGCCAGTACTTC	CASSSTSGSGDGQYF
TRBV19	TRBJ2-3	TRBD2	.	TGTGCCAGTAATGAGGGGGCGGGAGGGCCTAGGGATACGCAGTATTTT	CASNEGAGGPRDTQYF
TRBV11-3	TRBJ2-2	TRBD2	.	TGTGCCAGCAGCTTTCCCGCTAGCGGCAACACCGGGGAGCTGTTTTTT	CASSFPASGNTGELFF
TRBV2	TRBJ2-1	TRBD2	.	TGTGCCAGCAGTGAAGGCCCTAGCGGCGGGAATGAGCAGTTCTTC	CASSEGPSGGNEQFF
TRBV25-1	TRBJ1-6	.	.	TGTGCCAGCAGTCCGGCAGGGGATTCACCCCTCCACTTT	CASSPAGDSPLHF
TRBV7-2	TRBJ1-2	TRBD1	.	TGTGCCAGCAGCAAAAACAGGGGAAACTATGGCTACACCTTC	CASSKNRGNYGYTF
TRBV10-3	TRBJ1-5	.	.	TGTGCCATCGCGGGGGATAGCAATCAGCCCCAGCATTTT	CAIAGDSNQPQHF
TRBV11-2	TRBJ1-1	.	.	TGTGCCAGCAGCTTAGATCGGAACACTGAAGCTTTCTTT	CASSLDRNTEAFF
TRBV4-1	TRBJ2-7	.	.	TGCGCCAGCAGCCATACTAGCTCCTCCTCCTACGAGCAGTACTTC	CASSHTSSSSYEQYF
TRBV5-1	TRBJ1-4	.	.	TGCGCCAGCAGCCCCGGACAGCTTAATGAAAAACTGTTTTTT	CASSPGQLNEKLFF
TRBV14	TRBJ1-2	.	few	TGTGCCAGCAGCCAAATTATTATGACATTAGGGGGTTCGGGTGAACGCTACACCTTC	CASSQIIMTLGGSGERYTF
TRBV7-8	TRBJ1-6	.	.	TGTGCCAGCAGCTTAGAGGACAAAGCCCTCCACTTT	CASSLEDKALHF
TRBV18	TRBJ2-1	.	.	TGTGCCAGCTCACCACTAGCGGACCTATACAATGAGCAGTTCTTC	CASSPLADLYNEQFF
TRBV11-3	TRBJ2-3	TRBD2	.	TGTGCCAGCAGCCGCCCTCATCCGGGAGCGGGAGGGCAGGGAGATACGCAGTATTTT	CASSRPHPGAGGQGDTQYF
TRBV10-3	TRBJ2-1	.	.	TGTGCCATCAGTGAGCCGGGGGTGGCGGACACCTACAATGAGCAGTTCTTC	CAISEPGVADTYNEQFF